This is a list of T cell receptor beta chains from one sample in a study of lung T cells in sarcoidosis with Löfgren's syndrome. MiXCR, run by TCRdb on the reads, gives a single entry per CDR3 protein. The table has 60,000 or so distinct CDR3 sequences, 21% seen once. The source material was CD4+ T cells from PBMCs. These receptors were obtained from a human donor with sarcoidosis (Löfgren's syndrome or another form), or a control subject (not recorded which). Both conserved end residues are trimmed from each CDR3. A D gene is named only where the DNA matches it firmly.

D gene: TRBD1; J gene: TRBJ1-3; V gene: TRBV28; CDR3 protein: ASSSGDSSGNTIY
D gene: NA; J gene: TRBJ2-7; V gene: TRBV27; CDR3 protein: ASSFIQGSLEQY
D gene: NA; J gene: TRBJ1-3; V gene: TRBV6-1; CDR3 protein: ASSYQSSGNTIY
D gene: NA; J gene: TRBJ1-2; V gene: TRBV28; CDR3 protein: ASGPNYGYT
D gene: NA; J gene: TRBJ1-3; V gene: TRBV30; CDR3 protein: AWSVSSGNTIY
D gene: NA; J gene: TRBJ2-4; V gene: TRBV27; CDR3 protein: ATGGQLRAKNIQY
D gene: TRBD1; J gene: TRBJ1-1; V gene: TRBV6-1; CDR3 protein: ASSRQTGGDTEAF
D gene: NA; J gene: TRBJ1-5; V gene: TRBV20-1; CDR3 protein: SASRATGVLSNQPQH
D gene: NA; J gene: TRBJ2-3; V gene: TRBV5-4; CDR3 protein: ASTWPSGGGGTQY
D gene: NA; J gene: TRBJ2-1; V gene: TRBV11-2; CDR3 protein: ASSQWRDEQF
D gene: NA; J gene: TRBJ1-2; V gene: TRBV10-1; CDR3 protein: ASSPAINYGYT
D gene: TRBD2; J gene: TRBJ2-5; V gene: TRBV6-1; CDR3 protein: ASSPELAGPNGETQY
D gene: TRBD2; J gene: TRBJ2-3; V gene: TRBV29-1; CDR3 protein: SVGVAGGITDTQY
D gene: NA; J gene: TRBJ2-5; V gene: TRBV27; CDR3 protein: ASRRQSQETQY
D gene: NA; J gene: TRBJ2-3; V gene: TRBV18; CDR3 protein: ASSPETDTRY
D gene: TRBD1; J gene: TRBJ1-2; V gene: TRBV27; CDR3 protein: ASSYRQGGSYGYT
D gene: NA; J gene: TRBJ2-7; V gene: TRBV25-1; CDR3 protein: ASSDTGTVSYEQY
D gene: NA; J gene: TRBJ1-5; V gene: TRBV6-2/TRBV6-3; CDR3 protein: ASSPRVGYNQPQH
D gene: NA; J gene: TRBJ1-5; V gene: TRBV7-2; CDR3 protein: ASSPAQGSRQPQH
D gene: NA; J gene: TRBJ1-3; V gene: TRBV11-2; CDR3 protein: ASSVRNTIY
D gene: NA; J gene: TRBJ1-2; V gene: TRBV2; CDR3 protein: ASGLIGGGYGYT
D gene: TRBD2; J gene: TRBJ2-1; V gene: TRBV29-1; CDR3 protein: SVIAGATNEQF
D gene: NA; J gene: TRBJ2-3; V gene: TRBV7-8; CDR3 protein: ASNRGADTQY
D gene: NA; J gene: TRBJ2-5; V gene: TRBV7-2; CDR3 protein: ASSFVETQY
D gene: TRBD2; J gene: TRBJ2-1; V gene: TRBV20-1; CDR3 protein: SARDLAGGPHERF
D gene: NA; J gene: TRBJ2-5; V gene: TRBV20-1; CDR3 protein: SARAGSQRETQY
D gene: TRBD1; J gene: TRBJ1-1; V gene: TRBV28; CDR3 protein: ASGTGVTGAF
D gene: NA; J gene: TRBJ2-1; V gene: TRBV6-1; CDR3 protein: ASRDGGHEQF
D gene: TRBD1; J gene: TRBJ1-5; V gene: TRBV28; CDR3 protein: ASRPGTGVRQPQH
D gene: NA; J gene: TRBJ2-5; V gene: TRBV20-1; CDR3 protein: SAKALQETQY
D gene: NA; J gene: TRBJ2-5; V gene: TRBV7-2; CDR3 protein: ASSLGAGFRETQY
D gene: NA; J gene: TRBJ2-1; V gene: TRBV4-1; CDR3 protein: ASSQVASPNEQS
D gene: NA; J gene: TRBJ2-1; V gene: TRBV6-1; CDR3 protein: ASNGPANEQF
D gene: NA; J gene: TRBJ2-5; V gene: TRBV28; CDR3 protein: ASSGAGALKETQY
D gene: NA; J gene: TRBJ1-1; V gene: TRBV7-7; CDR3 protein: ASSSSLDTEAF
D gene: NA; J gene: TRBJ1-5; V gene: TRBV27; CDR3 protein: ASSLWGTDRRPQPQH
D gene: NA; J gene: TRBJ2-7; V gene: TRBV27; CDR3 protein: ASSPAGSRISYEQY
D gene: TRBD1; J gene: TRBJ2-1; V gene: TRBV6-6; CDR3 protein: ASSYSGQGVHEQF
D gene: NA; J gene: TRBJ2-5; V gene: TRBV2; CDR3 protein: ASSEKDEETQY
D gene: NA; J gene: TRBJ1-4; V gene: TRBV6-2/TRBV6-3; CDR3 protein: ASRTDILTATNEKLF
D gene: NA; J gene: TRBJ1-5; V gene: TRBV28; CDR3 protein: ASRGRVDQPQH
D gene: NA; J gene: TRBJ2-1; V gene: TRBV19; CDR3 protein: ASSTQGGPINEQF
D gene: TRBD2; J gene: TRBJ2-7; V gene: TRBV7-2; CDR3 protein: ASSRLAGGYEQY
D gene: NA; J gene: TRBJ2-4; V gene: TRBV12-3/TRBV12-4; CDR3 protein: ASSFWETSAKNIQY
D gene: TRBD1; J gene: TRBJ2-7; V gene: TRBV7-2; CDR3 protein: ASSLVDRGYEQY
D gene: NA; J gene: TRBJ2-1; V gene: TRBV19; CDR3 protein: ASRDSNEQF
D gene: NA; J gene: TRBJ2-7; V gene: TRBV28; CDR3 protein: ASSAARQASEQY
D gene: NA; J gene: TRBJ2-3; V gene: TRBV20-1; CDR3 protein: SARLRDTQY
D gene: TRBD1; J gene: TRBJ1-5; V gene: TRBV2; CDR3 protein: ASSLDRGRNQPQH
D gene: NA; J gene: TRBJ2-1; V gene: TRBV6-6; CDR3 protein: ASSYGVARRNNEQF
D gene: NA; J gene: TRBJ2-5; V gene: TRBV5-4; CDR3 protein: ASSLSQGREETQY
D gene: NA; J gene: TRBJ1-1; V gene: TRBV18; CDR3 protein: ASSPQGGTEAF
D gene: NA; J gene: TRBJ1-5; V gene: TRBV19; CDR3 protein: ASRDTGQPQH
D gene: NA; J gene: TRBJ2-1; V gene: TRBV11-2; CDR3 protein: ASTLRPYLQSPYNEQF
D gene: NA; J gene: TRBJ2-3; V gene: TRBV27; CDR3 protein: ASSLFGRSTDTQY
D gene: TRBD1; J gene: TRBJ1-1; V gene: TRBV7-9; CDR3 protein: ASSRNRDSMNTEAF
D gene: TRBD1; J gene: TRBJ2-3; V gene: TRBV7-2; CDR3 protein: ASSLYRTGGLDTQY
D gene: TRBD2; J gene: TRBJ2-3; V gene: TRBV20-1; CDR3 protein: SAPGRGRTSGSGTQY